There are a few counts of the clone carrying this T cell receptor beta chain. This specimen belongs to a study of early T cells in non-severe SARS-CoV-2 infection. Study details: With bulk RNA from unsorted whole blood as input, sequencing yielded unpaired chains.

The ends were cut back, 6 bases at V and 4 bases at J, with 17 bases in the middle. The germline CDR1 and CDR2 sequences are ENHRY and SYGVKD. The CDR3 extends over 15 amino acids. TCRdb passed the 5' RACE reads through MiXCR, listing each CDR3 protein once. The table has 20,000 to 25,000 distinct CDR3 sequences, 4.5% seen once. This receptor was taken from an adult who was a healthcare worker with PCR-confirmed SARS-CoV-2 infection or an uninfected control (not recorded which). This chain connects TRBV10-3 to TRBJ2-3; possible D gene TRBD1, 6 bases. Source material: whole blood. CDR3 bases: TGTGCCATCAGCGGAACTGCCGAGGGGGCAGATACGCAGTATTTT. Its translation is CAISGTAEGADTQYF.